This TCR beta chain is drawn from a study of blood T cell repertoires in COVID-19. Across the whole study: Specimens from acute and convalescent COVID-19 originated in the United States, Italy and Spain. In each case, the material was cDNA or gDNA derived from T cells, B-cell-depleted T cells, or PBMCs.

Authors' methods: Researchers report that nucleated cell counts were estimated from reference gene primer amplification. The method was immunoSEQ multiplex PCR; TCRdb's version includes in-frame clones alone and lacks a portion of them. That table is the source of V, J and clone size, and D and trimming were worked out from the DNA. The table has about 300,000 clones, 83% seen once; the top ten hold roughly 1.2%. V dropped 4 bases and J dropped 2; count of bases not matched to a gene: 3. The CDR3 length is 14 residues. Germline CDR1 SEHNR, CDR2 FQNEAQ (reference sequence). The source of this sequence is a woman between 45 and 65 years old with acute or convalescent COVID-19. The chain carries TRBV7-9 and TRBJ1-2; 8 positions agree with TRBD1. The sample was peripheral blood. The CDR3 spells CASSYPGGNYGYTF. Here the CDR3 DNA reads TGTGCCAGCAGCTACCCAGGGGGCAACTATGGCTACACCTTC.